This T cell receptor (beta chain) was identified during a study of CD8+CD57+ T cells in acquired aplastic anemia (dated by TCRdb to 2016 to 2019). A note on the overall study: A mean of around 3.2 ug of DNA, ranging from roughly 0.18 to 30 ug, was extracted from sorted CD4+ and CD8+ cells. CD8+CD57+ expansion was defined as a frequency above the mean frequency observed in healthy subjects. The study at large found these results: Although 25 to 30 CD8+ CDR3 sequences were shared by patients and controls, these sequences appeared highly expressed in patients and within the immunodominant clones of patients. Patients and healthy controls showed no significant difference in CD8+ Simpson's diversity (P=0.060).

Per the germline V gene, MNHNS is the CDR1 and SASEGT is the CDR2. The CDR3 starts with the cysteine, ends with the phenylalanine, and has 16 residues. Only the CDR3 region is kept as DNA, spanning 48 bases read in frame from base 1. V was cut back by 6 bases and J by 7 bases, leaving a gap of 24 bases between them. This clonotype is a singleton in its sample. This clone's antigen is unknown. Base qualities are not provided; no much larger clone lies one nucleotide away. A lone read is weak support. Genomic DNA was used as template for profiling of TCR beta VDJ combinations and CDR3 sequences. TCR repertoire sequencing was run on an Illumina HiSeq 2000. The original pipeline was this. TRBV/TRBJ rearrangement plots, CDR3 size and DJ length profiles, and Simpson's diversity index were used to evaluate the repertoires. The most abundant DNA sequence in the deep sequencing data was taken as the immunodominant clone. CDR3 amino acid sequences were checked for sharing across subjects and were also compared against the VDJdb database and published repertoires. TCRdb ran its own pipeline on the public reads, namely fastp trimming at Q25 and MiXCR clone calling, and kept in-frame beta chains. Rows with one shared CDR3 protein collapse into an entry with the most common genes and DNA. Here the V and J calls rest on TCRdb's processing, not on the authors' analysis. The sample table records 400,000 to 600,000 distinct CDR3 sequences; 25% to 40% of these occur just once. Of the sample, 0.82% is held by the ten largest clones.

The patients picked for sequencing were ones in whom flow cytometry had shown an expansion of CD8+CD57+ cells. Every patient had a diagnosis of severe acquired aplastic anemia based on International Study of Aplastic Anemia and Agranulocytosis and Camitta criteria. Patients had received no therapy at the time of blood sampling. TCR repertoires of sorted CD4+ and CD8+ blood T cells from severe aplastic anemia patients and healthy subjects were deep-sequenced in the study. Patients were enrolled in the USA under clinicaltrials.gov protocols 00001620, 01623167, 00001397, 00071045, 00081523 and 00961064. Ficoll-Paque density gradient centrifugation was used to isolate peripheral blood mononuclear cells. Before DNA extraction, CD4+ and CD8+ T cells were sorted with FACS or magnetic beads.

The chain links TRBV6-1 with TRBJ2-5; the D segment could be TRBD2, given 6 matching bases. The sequence came from a human donor with aplastic anemia. The sample consisted of sorted CD4+, CD8+, or CD8+CD57+ T cells (not recorded which) from PBMCs. CDR3 region: CASRGTVQEIGGTQYF. The DNA is as follows: TGTGCCAGCAGGGGGACTGTCCAAGAAATCGGGGGGACCCAGTACTTC.